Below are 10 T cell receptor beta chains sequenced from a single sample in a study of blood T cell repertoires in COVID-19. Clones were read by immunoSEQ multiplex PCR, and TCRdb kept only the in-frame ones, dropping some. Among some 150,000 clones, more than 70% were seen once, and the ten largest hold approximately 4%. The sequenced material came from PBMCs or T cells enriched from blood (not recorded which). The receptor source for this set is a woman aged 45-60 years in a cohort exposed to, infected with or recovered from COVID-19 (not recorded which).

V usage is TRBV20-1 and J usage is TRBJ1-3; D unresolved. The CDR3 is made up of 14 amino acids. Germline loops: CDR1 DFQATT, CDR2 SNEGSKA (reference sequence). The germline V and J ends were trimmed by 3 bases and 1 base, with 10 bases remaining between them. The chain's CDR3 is CSASQSSSGNTIYF. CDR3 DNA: TGCAGTGCTAGTCAGTCAAGTTCTGGAAACACCATATATTTT.

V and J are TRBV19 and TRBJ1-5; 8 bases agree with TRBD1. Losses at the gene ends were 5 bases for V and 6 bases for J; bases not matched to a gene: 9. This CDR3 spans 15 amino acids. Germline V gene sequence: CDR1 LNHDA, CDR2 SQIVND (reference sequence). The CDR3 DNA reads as TGTGCCAGTAGTCCACAGGGGGAAAGGGGTCAGCCCCAGCATTTT. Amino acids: CASSPQGERGQPQHF.

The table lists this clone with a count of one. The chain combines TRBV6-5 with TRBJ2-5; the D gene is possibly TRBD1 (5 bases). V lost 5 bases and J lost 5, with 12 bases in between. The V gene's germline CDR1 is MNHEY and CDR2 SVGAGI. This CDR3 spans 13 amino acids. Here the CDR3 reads CASSKQEFETQYF. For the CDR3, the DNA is TGTGCCAGCAGTAAACAGGAATTTGAGACCCAGTACTTC.

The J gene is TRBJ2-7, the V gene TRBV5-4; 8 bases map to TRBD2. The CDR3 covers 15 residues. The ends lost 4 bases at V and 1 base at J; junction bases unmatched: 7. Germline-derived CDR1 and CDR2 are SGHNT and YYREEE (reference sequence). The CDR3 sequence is CASSPAGTRSYEQYF. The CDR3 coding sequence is TGTGCCAGCAGCCCCGCCGGGACTAGGTCCTACGAGCAGTACTTC.

The CDR3 is CASSFDSTPYGGYTF. The CDR3, as DNA: TGTGCCAGCAGCTTCGACTCAACCCCCTACGGTGGCTACACCTTC. The V and J genes are TRBV5-6 and TRBJ1-2; D unresolved. Germline V gives CDR1 SGHDT, CDR2 YYEEEE. The CDR3 has 15 amino acids. Trimming took 2 bases from V and 7 from J, leaving 18 bases between them.

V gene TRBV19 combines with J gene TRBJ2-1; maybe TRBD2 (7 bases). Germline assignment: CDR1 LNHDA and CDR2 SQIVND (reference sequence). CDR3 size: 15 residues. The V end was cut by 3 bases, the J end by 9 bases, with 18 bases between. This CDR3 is CASSIRGGVGSEQFF. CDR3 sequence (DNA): TGTGCCAGTAGTATCAGAGGGGGGGTAGGTAGTGAGCAGTTCTTC.

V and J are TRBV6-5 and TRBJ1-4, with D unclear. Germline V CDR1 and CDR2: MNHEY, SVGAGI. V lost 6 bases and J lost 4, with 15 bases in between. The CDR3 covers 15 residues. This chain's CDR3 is CASRPQRRVNEKLFF. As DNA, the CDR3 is TGTGCCAGCAGACCCCAGAGACGGGTTAATGAAAAACTGTTTTTT.

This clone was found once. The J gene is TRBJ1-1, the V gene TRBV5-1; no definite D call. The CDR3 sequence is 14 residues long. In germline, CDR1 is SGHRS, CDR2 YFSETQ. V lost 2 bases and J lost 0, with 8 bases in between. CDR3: CASSFGELNTEAFF. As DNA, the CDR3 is TGCGCCAGCAGCTTCGGGGAACTGAACACTGAAGCTTTCTTT. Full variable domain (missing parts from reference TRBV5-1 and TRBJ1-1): KAGVTQTPRYLIKTRGQQVTLSCSPISGHRSVSWYQQTPGQGLQFLFEYFSETQRNKGNFPGRFSGRQFSNSRSEMNVSTLELGDSALYLCASSFGELNTEAFFGQGTRLTVV.

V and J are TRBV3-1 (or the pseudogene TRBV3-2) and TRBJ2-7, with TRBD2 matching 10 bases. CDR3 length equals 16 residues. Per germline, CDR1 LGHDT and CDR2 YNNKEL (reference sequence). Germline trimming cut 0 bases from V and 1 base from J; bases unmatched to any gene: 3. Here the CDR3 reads CASSQDYSGRSYEQYF. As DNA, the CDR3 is TGTGCCAGCAGCCAAGATTATAGCGGGAGGTCCTACGAGCAGTACTTC.

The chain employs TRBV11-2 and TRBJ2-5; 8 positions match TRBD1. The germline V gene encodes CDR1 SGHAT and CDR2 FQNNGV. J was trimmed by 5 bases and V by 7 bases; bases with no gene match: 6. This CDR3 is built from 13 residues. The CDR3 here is CASTRQGRETQYF. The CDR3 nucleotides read TGTGCCAGCACCAGACAGGGGAGGGAGACCCAGTACTTC.